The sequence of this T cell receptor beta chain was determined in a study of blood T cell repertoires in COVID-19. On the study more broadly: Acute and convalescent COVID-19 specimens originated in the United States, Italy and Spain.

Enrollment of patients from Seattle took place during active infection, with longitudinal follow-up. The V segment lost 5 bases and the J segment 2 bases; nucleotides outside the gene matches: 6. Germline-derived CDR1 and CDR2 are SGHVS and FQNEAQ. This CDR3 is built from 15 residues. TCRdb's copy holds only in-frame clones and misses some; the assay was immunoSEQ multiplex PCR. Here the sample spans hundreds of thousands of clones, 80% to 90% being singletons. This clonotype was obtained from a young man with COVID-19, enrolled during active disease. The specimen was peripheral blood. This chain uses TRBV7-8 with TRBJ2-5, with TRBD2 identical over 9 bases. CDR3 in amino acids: CASSRGGGLQETQYF. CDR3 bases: TGTGCCAGCAGCCGCGGGGGGGGACTTCAAGAGACCCAGTACTTC.